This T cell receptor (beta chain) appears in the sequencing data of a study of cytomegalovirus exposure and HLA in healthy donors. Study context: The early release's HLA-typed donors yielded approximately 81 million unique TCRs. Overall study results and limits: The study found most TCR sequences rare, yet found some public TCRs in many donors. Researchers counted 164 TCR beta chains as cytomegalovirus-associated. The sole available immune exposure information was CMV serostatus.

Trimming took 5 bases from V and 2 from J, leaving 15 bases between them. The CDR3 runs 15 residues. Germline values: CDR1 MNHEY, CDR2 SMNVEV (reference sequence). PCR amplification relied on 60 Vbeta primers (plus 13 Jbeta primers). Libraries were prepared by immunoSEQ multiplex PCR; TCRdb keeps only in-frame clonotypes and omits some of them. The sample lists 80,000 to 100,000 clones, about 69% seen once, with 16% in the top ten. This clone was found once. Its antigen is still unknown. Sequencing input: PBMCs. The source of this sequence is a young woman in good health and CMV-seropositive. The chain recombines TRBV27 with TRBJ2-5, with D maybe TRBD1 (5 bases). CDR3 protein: CASSVRQSQQETQYF. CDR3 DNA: TGTGCCAGCAGTGTAAGACAGTCACAACAAGAGACCCAGTACTTC.